This T cell receptor (beta chain) came from a study of blood T cell repertoires in COVID-19. CDR1 is KGHSH, CDR2 LQKENI, per germline. V dropped 6 bases and J dropped 0 bases, with 7 bases sitting between them. The CDR3 extends over 13 amino acids. This clone came up once. Followed over time, Seattle patients had been enrolled while infection was active. Sequencing was performed with immunoSEQ multiplex PCR; in TCRdb, only in-frame clones are kept and a portion is missing. Seen here are over 150,000 clones, approximately 90% observed once, and the top ten hold almost 5%. The receptor comes from a man in his late teens or twenties with COVID-19, enrolled during active disease. This sequence joins TRBV18 and TRBJ2-3, with no clear D. The sequencing sample was made of peripheral blood. The CDR3 nucleotides read TGTGCCAGCTCGCGGCCCAGCACAGATACGCAGTATTTT. It yields the protein CASSRPSTDTQYF.